The 13 T cell receptor beta chains below were found in one sample sequenced in a study of T cell clonality in common variable immunodeficiency. Repertoires were generated with immunoSEQ multiplex PCR, while TCRdb's copy carries only in-frame clones and drops some. The sample has about 40,000 clones, none seen only once. The sequencing input was peripheral blood mononuclear cells. These TCRs come from a person between 18 and 75 years old in good health.

This clone has ten or more counts. Coverage ceases 3 residues before the CDR3 finishes, and the germline J gene fills in the end. The chain couples TRBV7-3 to TRBJ2-1; D may be TRBD2 (5 bases). The CDR3 is made up of 14 amino acids. Between the trimmed V and J ends, which lost 1 base and 8 bases, there was a span of 12 bases. Germline loops: CDR1 SGHTA, CDR2 FQGTGA. Incomplete CDR3 DNA: TGTGCCAGCAGCTTAAGTTCCCCCGGGGATGAG. Translating gives CASSLSSPGDE. The CDR3 reads in full as CASSLSSPGDEQFF. The entire variable domain, with the rest obtained from reference TRBV7-3 and TRBJ2-1, is as follows: GAGVSQTPSNKVTEKGKYVELRCDPISGHTALYWYRQSLGQGPEFLIYFQGTGAADDSGLPNDRFFAVRPEGSVSTLKIQRTERGDSAVYLCASSLSSPGDEQFFGPGTRLTVL.

This clone has more than one count but fewer than ten. The read stops 3 residues short of the end of the CDR3; the missing end is completed from the germline J gene. This chain uses TRBV2 with TRBJ2-3; 7 bases fit TRBD2. The CDR3 is 16 residues long. Looked up from germline, CDR1 is SNHLY and CDR2 is FYNNEI. CDR3 DNA, as far as it was read: TGTGCCAGCACAACGACAGCCTGGATAGGGAGGGAGACG. It is translated as CASTTTAWIGRET. The whole CDR3 is CASTTTAWIGRETQYF.

This clone was detected ten times or more. The read ends 3 residues before the CDR3 terminus; that terminus is restored from the germline J gene. V gene TRBV19 combines with J gene TRBJ2-3, with TRBD1 as a possible D gene (7 bases). The CDR3 is 14 residues long. V was trimmed by 5 bases and J by 2 bases, leaving 11 bases between them. Germline V gives CDR1 LNHDA, CDR2 SQIVND (reference sequence). The CDR3 sequence: CASSPGGTTDTQYF. The DNA read from the CDR3 is TGTGCCAGTAGTCCAGGGGGGACCACAGATACG.

This clone has ten or more counts. Partial CDR3 DNA: TGTGCCAGCACCTCCCCTAGCGGGAGGGCCGGCAATGAG. Translating it yields CASTSPSGRAGNE. From start to end, the CDR3 is CASTSPSGRAGNEQFF. This chain uses TRBV28 with TRBJ2-1, with TRBD2 matching 12 bases. The read terminates 3 residues before the CDR3 end, so the remaining end is supplied by the germline J gene. The CDR3 contains 16 residues. The germline V gene encodes CDR1 MDHEN and CDR2 SYDVKM. Trimming removed 7 bases from V and 6 bases from J; junction bases left unmatched: 10.

This clone was found many times. The read falls 3 residues short of the CDR3 end, and the missing part is taken from the germline J gene. The chain recombines TRBV5-1 with TRBJ1-2; 8 positions match TRBD1. The CDR3 has 13 residues. J lost 7 bases, V lost 4 bases, and 6 bases had no gene match. Per germline, CDR1 SGHRS and CDR2 YFSETQ. The CDR3 is CASSTDRGTGYTF. The DNA read from the CDR3 is TGCGCCAGCAGCACCGACAGGGGTACTGGC.

This clone has a count of ten or more. Sequencing ends 3 residues short of the CDR3 end; the germline J gene provides the rest. The chain combines TRBV18 with TRBJ1-2; no firm D call. Deletions cut 3 bases from V and 4 bases from J, with 6 bases between. The CDR3 has 12 residues. Germline CDR1 KGHSH, CDR2 LQKENI. CDR3 residues: CASSPGGYGYTF. The part of the CDR3 DNA that was read is TGTGCCAGCTCACCCGGCGGCTATGGC.

Of note for this clone: The junction does not match germline at one end; this may be a read error. The CDR3 end lies 3 residues beyond the end of the read and is filled in from the germline J gene. The chain couples TRBV7-7 to TRBJ1-2; D possibly corresponds to TRBD1 (5 bases). The CDR3 has 14 residues. Germline V gives CDR1 SSHAT, CDR2 FNYEAQ (reference sequence). CDR3 DNA (partial): TGTGCTAGCAGCCCGGGACTAGCGGGAGATACC. This gives the protein CASSPGLAGDT. The complete CDR3 sequence is CASSPGLAGDTYTF.

This clone was observed many times. The CDR3 end lies 3 residues beyond the end of the read and is filled in from the germline J gene. This chain links TRBV19 with TRBJ2-1; D is uncertain. CDR3 size: 15 residues. Germline CDR1 reads LNHDA; CDR2 reads SQIVND (reference sequence). The ends were cut back, 4 bases at V and 4 bases at J, with 14 bases in the middle. The sequenced part of the CDR3 DNA is TGTGCCAGTAGTAAGTTGGGCCCGTTATACAATGAG. It is translated as CASSKLGPLYNE. In full, the CDR3 is CASSKLGPLYNEQFF.

This clone was counted ten times or more. The read finishes 3 residues shy of the CDR3 end, and the germline J gene is used to complete it. The chain links TRBV2 to TRBJ2-1, with 9 bases lining up with TRBD2. This CDR3 has 14 amino acids. The germline CDR1 and CDR2 sequences are SNHLY and FYNNEI. J lost 4 bases, V lost 6 bases, and 4 bases had no gene match. CDR3 bases read: TGTGCCAGCAGAATAGCGGGAGTTTACAATGAG. Translating it yields CASRIAGVYNE. The whole CDR3 sequence is CASRIAGVYNEQFF.

This clone appeared many times. Read sequence stops 3 residues before the CDR3 end, and the germline J gene provides the missing end. J is TRBJ1-2 and V is TRBV15, with 9 positions matching TRBD1. Germline V CDR1 and CDR2: LNHNV, YYDKDF (reference sequence). The CDR3 runs 13 residues. The part of the CDR3 DNA that was read is TGTGCCACCAGCAGAGTGGGACAGGGTATT. Protein sequence: CATSRVGQGI. The complete CDR3 sequence is CATSRVGQGIYTF.

This clone turned up a few times. The covered CDR3 bases are TGCAGTGCTAGAGATAAACTAGTCTTGTCCTACGAG. Protein: CSARDKLVLSYE. The entire CDR3 is CSARDKLVLSYEQYF. The rearrangement links TRBV20-1 to TRBJ2-7; possibly TRBD2 for D (5 bases). The read stops 3 residues short of the end of the CDR3; the missing end is completed from the germline J gene. Trimming cost V 0 bases and J 1 base, with 13 bases left between them. Germline values: CDR1 DFQATT, CDR2 SNEGSKA (reference sequence). The CDR3 totals 15 residues.

This clone was detected ten times or more. CDR3 loop: CSARRGTGSDRPQHF. The part of the CDR3 DNA that was read is TGCAGTGCTAGACGAGGGACAGGGTCAGATCGGCCC. J is TRBJ1-5 and V is TRBV20-1; 9 positions match TRBD1. Read data end 3 residues before the CDR3 end; the end is taken from the germline J gene. Germline V CDR1 and CDR2: DFQATT, SNEGSKA (reference sequence). This CDR3 contains 15 residues. The J segment lost 9 bases and the V segment lost 2 bases, leaving 11 bases of the junction unmatched.

This clone has a count of ten or more. CDR3: CASSPAGTLTDTQYF. The CDR3 bases that were read are TGTGCCAGCAGCCCAGCGGGGACTCTCACAGATACG. V gene TRBV7-2 combines with J gene TRBJ2-3; the match to TRBD2 covers 7 bases. The read ends 3 residues early relative to the CDR3; the germline J gene fills the gap. This CDR3 spans 15 amino acids. The J segment lost 2 bases and the V segment lost 5 bases, leaving 7 bases of the junction unmatched. CDR1 is SGHTA and CDR2 is FQGNSA in the germline V gene.